The present T cell receptor beta chain was sequenced within a study of blood T cells in healthy people across ages. The study, taken as a whole, reports: Age advanced and TCR beta diversity per million T cells fell, roughly linearly. Using unsorted PBMCs precluded a conclusive naive versus antigen-experienced comparison. Estimates drawn from one million T cells were deemed to understate diversity.

Deletions cut 3 bases from V and 4 bases from J, with 7 bases between. Germline assignment: CDR1 DFQATT and CDR2 SNEGSKA (reference sequence). The CDR3 totals 12 residues. It was with a sample-barcoded 5' primer and a J-beta primer mix that a second PCR of roughly 7 to 12 cycles was run. TCRdb ran MiXCR on the 5' RACE reads and lists one entry per CDR3 protein. The sample has about 290,000 distinct CDR3 sequences; roughly 26% are singletons. Drawing of peripheral blood yielded about 10 milliliters from each donor. This clonotype was seen just once. Its antigen is unidentified. The rearrangement uses TRBV20-1 and TRBJ1-3; no definite D call. The receptor was isolated from a woman between 70 and 85 years old in good health. Sequencing was performed on blood. The CDR3 here is CSARANGNTIYF. The CDR3 nucleotides are TGCAGTGCTAGGGCGAACGGAAACACCATATATTTT.